Listed below are T cell receptor beta chains from one sample, sequenced in a study of naive CD8 T cells in extremely preterm neonates. Data came from immunoSEQ multiplex PCR; TCRdb stores just in-frame clones and leaves some out. The table records 6,500 or so clones, 95% to 99% of them present only once. The sequencing sample was made of naive CD8+ T cells from cord blood. These receptors all come from a newborn in good health. CDR3s include the opening cysteine and the closing phenylalanine or tryptophan. Fields, in order: J gene, clone size, V gene, CDR3 length, D gene, CDR3 DNA, CDR3 protein. D genes are given only for firm matches. Clone size, where shown, is once, few, many, or a class for clones that have expanded.

j_gene: TRBJ2-2
abundance: NA
v_gene: TRBV14
len: 13
d_gene: NA
CDR3nt: TGTGCCAGCAGCCAAGTCAACGGTGGGGAGCTGTTTTTT
CDR3aa: CASSQVNGGELFF

j_gene: TRBJ1-6
abundance: NA
v_gene: TRBV5-4
len: 14
d_gene: NA
CDR3nt: TGTGCCAGCAGCTTGGAACAGGCTAATTCACCCCTCCACTTT
CDR3aa: CASSLEQANSPLHF

j_gene: TRBJ2-2
abundance: NA
v_gene: TRBV7-2
len: 16
d_gene: NA
CDR3nt: TGTGCCAGCAGCTTAGTGGGGGGGGCGTATACCGGGGAGCTGTTTTTT
CDR3aa: CASSLVGGAYTGELFF

j_gene: TRBJ1-4
abundance: NA
v_gene: TRBV6-1
len: 14
d_gene: TRBD1
CDR3nt: TGTGCCAGCAGTGAATTGACAGGGGATGAAAAACTGTTTTTT
CDR3aa: CASSELTGDEKLFF

j_gene: TRBJ2-7
abundance: once
v_gene: TRBV7-2
len: 13
d_gene: TRBD2
CDR3nt: TGTGCCAGCAGCTTTGGACTAGGCTACGAGCAGTACTTC
CDR3aa: CASSFGLGYEQYF

j_gene: TRBJ2-1
abundance: once
v_gene: TRBV5-5
len: 16
d_gene: TRBD1
CDR3nt: TGTGCCAGCAGCTTATCTGACGGACAGGGGTACAATGAGCAGTTCTTC
CDR3aa: CASSLSDGQGYNEQFF

j_gene: TRBJ2-2
abundance: NA
v_gene: TRBV2
len: 15
d_gene: NA
CDR3nt: TGTGCCAGCAGTCCCCCACAGGGAGGGACCGGGGAGCTGTTTTTT
CDR3aa: CASSPPQGGTGELFF

j_gene: TRBJ2-7
abundance: NA
v_gene: TRBV5-6
len: 12
d_gene: NA
CDR3nt: TGTGCCAGCGGCACAGGGTCCTACGAGCAGTACTTC
CDR3aa: CASGTGSYEQYF

j_gene: TRBJ2-7
abundance: NA
v_gene: TRBV19
len: 12
d_gene: NA
CDR3nt: TGTGCCAGTAGTATGGACACTTACGAGCAGTACTTC
CDR3aa: CASSMDTYEQYF

j_gene: TRBJ1-2
abundance: NA
v_gene: TRBV4-1
len: 13
d_gene: NA
CDR3nt: TGCGCCAGCAGCCATCAAACTGCGGGGGGCTACACCTTC
CDR3aa: CASSHQTAGGYTF

j_gene: TRBJ2-1
abundance: NA
v_gene: TRBV7-8
len: 15
d_gene: NA
CDR3nt: TGTGCCAGCAGCTCCCCGGGGGTTGATTACAATGAGCAGTTCTTC
CDR3aa: CASSSPGVDYNEQFF

j_gene: TRBJ1-1
abundance: NA
v_gene: TRBV7-3
len: 14
d_gene: NA
CDR3nt: TGTGCCAGCAGGTTGGGGGGGCATAACACTGAAGCTTTCTTT
CDR3aa: CASRLGGHNTEAFF

j_gene: TRBJ2-2
abundance: NA
v_gene: TRBV2
len: 15
d_gene: TRBD2
CDR3nt: TGTGCCACCAGGGGTAGCGGGGGAAACACCGGGGAGCTGTTTTTT
CDR3aa: CATRGSGGNTGELFF

j_gene: TRBJ2-7
abundance: NA
v_gene: TRBV2
len: 19
d_gene: TRBD1
CDR3nt: TGTGCCAGCAGTTCTAGACAGGGGGCACGTAGAGGCTCCTCCTACGAGCAGTACTTC
CDR3aa: CASSSRQGARRGSSYEQYF

j_gene: TRBJ2-7
abundance: NA
v_gene: TRBV19
len: 21
d_gene: TRBD2
CDR3nt: TGTGCCAGTAGTCTCCGTTTCGCCGGGACAGGCGGACTAGCGGGAGTCTACGAGCAGTACTTC
CDR3aa: CASSLRFAGTGGLAGVYEQYF

j_gene: TRBJ1-4
abundance: NA
v_gene: TRBV2
len: 15
d_gene: TRBD1
CDR3nt: TGTGCCAGCAGTGAATTTGGGACAGATAATGAAAAACTGTTTTTT
CDR3aa: CASSEFGTDNEKLFF

j_gene: TRBJ2-1
abundance: NA
v_gene: TRBV28
len: 13
d_gene: TRBD2
CDR3nt: TGTGCCAGCAGTTTCGGGACTAGCGGAGAGCAGTTCTTC
CDR3aa: CASSFGTSGEQFF

j_gene: TRBJ2-6
abundance: NA
v_gene: TRBV28
len: 15
d_gene: NA
CDR3nt: TGTGCCAGCAGTTTACACAACTCTGGGGCCAACGTCCTGACTTTC
CDR3aa: CASSLHNSGANVLTF

j_gene: TRBJ1-1
abundance: NA
v_gene: TRBV28
len: 15
d_gene: TRBD1
CDR3nt: TGTGCCAGCAGTACCCTCAGGGGGGTAGTCACTGAAGCTTTCTTT
CDR3aa: CASSTLRGVVTEAFF

j_gene: TRBJ2-5
abundance: NA
v_gene: TRBV6-6
len: 13
d_gene: NA
CDR3nt: TGTGCCAGCAGTTACTCTCCGGAAGAGACCCAGTACTTC
CDR3aa: CASSYSPEETQYF

j_gene: TRBJ2-1
abundance: NA
v_gene: TRBV5-5
len: 12
d_gene: NA
CDR3nt: TGTGCCAGCAGCTTTTTGGGCGATGAGCAGTTCTTC
CDR3aa: CASSFLGDEQFF

j_gene: TRBJ2-1
abundance: NA
v_gene: TRBV4-1
len: 12
d_gene: TRBD1
CDR3nt: TGCGCCAGCGGGACAGCCTACAATGAGCAGTTCTTC
CDR3aa: CASGTAYNEQFF